In this sample, the clone carrying this T cell receptor (beta chain) turned up a few times. Its antigen is not identified. This entry belongs to a study of blood T cells in healthy people across ages. Study in general: Every two T cells gave about one barcoded beta molecule via template switching.

There were healthy Caucasian individuals from Russia, aged about 6 to 95, serving as donors. The CDR3 runs to 16 residues. Trimming pared 1 base from V and 2 bases from J, leaving 13 bases between. The germline CDR1 and CDR2 sequences are LGHDT and YNNKEL (reference sequence). Regarding the study as a whole: Diversity of TCR beta per million T cells declined in a roughly linear way with age. CMV infection status of these donors was not known.

A second roughly 6 to 11 cycle PCR used barcoded and J-beta primers. TCRdb redid the calling of the 5' RACE reads with MiXCR, one entry per CDR3 protein. In the table there are around 800,000 distinct CDR3 sequences, around a quarter of which are singletons. The sample was also linked to a second study, of T cells of mothers and their children.

This sequence was found in a boy aged 10-17 years in good health. The rearrangement uses TRBV3-1 and TRBJ2-3; tentatively, D is TRBD2 (6 bases). Material: blood. The CDR3: CASSQVTTRDTDTQYF. CDR3 sequence (DNA): TGTGCCAGCAGCCAAGTCACGACTAGAGACACAGATACGCAGTATTTT.